The rows below give T cell receptor beta chains drawn from one sample of a study of shared clonotypes between healthy human individuals. Profiling relied on immunoSEQ multiplex PCR, and the TCRdb table lists in-frame clones only, not all of them. This table has 2 million to 3 million clones, roughly 93% appearing once. Sequenced: naive CD4+ T cells from PBMCs. The receptors were sampled from a man younger than 30 in good health. Some clones in this sample may be carry-over from other donors' samples. Each CDR3 is given with its conserved first and last residue.

CDR3aa: CASSLGGGKTEAFF; v_gene: TRBV11-3
CDR3aa: CASSLGGRGFTEAFF; v_gene: TRBV28
CDR3aa: CASRETSANEQYF; v_gene: TRBV5-4
CDR3aa: CASSLAVEETQYF; v_gene: TRBV5-1
CDR3aa: CASRKGSSSYEQYF; v_gene: TRBV7-7
CDR3aa: CSVQIETNEKLFF; v_gene: TRBV29-1
CDR3aa: CASRRGDGANVLTF; v_gene: TRBV9
CDR3aa: CSESREGETQYF; v_gene: TRBV29-1
CDR3aa: CASSLQGNTEAFF; v_gene: TRBV18
CDR3aa: CASRLGGANTGELFF; v_gene: TRBV6-5
CDR3aa: CASSARTGASPLHF; v_gene: TRBV2
CDR3aa: CASSLDGVAGADTQYF; v_gene: TRBV5-1
CDR3aa: CASSLNRGTEAFF; v_gene: TRBV10-1
CDR3aa: CASSPTWRQGETQYF; v_gene: TRBV5-1
CDR3aa: CAWTRGSSTDTQYF; v_gene: TRBV30
CDR3aa: CSSSTSARVFF; v_gene: TRBV29-1
CDR3aa: CASSAGEGGKLFF; v_gene: TRBV6-4
CDR3aa: CSVMTGGIETQYF; v_gene: TRBV29-1
CDR3aa: CASSQVRSLGTGELFF; v_gene: TRBV14
CDR3aa: CASSDTLSGQKFPNTEAFF; v_gene: TRBV11-2
CDR3aa: CASSLVPGRQETQYF; v_gene: TRBV5-1
CDR3aa: CAWSAQGHQPQHF; v_gene: TRBV30
CDR3aa: CASSRNQLTSGGGELFF; v_gene: TRBV2
CDR3aa: CAIIQGTEAFF; v_gene: TRBV28
CDR3aa: CASSLNSGVLGDTQYF; v_gene: TRBV7-3
CDR3aa: CASSGREGETQYF; v_gene: TRBV6-1
CDR3aa: CASRMGLAGLPGSEQYF; v_gene: TRBV7-8
CDR3aa: CASSPRGVTNEKLFF; v_gene: TRBV18
CDR3aa: CASTLSGDGTYEQYF; v_gene: TRBV5-1
CDR3aa: CASSLHNSPLYEQYF; v_gene: TRBV9
CDR3aa: CASSLARASYNEQFF; v_gene: TRBV27
CDR3aa: CASTPDIFAAYNEQFF; v_gene: TRBV11-2
CDR3aa: CASSLRGPNEKLFF; v_gene: TRBV7-2
CDR3aa: CASSPPENQETQYF; v_gene: TRBV7-3
CDR3aa: CASSEAPGGYEKLFF; v_gene: TRBV6-1
CDR3aa: CASSTNKLGTQTYEQYF; v_gene: TRBV28
CDR3aa: CASSPSGSTDTQYF; v_gene: TRBV9
CDR3aa: CASRPTGPPGNEQFF; v_gene: TRBV7-9
CDR3aa: CASSTLAEDPYNEQFF; v_gene: TRBV11-3
CDR3aa: CASSQPAGTDTQYF; v_gene: TRBV28
CDR3aa: CASSLVSSGNTIYF; v_gene: TRBV7-2
CDR3aa: CASSLNPRTSLTEQFF; v_gene: TRBV5-6
CDR3aa: CASSGVQGPYGYTF; v_gene: TRBV6-1
CDR3aa: CASSRAGGDEQFF; v_gene: TRBV19
CDR3aa: CASSFSGGGYTF; v_gene: TRBV28
CDR3aa: CASSLSPGVNEQFF; v_gene: TRBV27
CDR3aa: CASSRARNEGYTF; v_gene: TRBV7-9
CDR3aa: CASRGEGQNPPQHF; v_gene: TRBV2
CDR3aa: CASRREGNTGELFF; v_gene: TRBV5-1
CDR3aa: CASSQGAVRRRIDYGYTF; v_gene: TRBV4-2
CDR3aa: CATSRGRVGEKLFF; v_gene: TRBV15